This is a list of T cell receptor beta chains from one sample in a study of blood T cell repertoires in COVID-19. Sequenced by immunoSEQ multiplex PCR; TCRdb stores in-frame clones only, minus some. The data show roughly 290,000 clones, under 85% seen once. Sequenced: peripheral blood. All receptors come from a human donor with COVID-19, enrolled during active disease. The donor label of this sample is uncertain. Both conserved end residues are part of each CDR3. A D gene is named only where the DNA matches it firmly. A row's size may be missing; if present it is once, few, many or a size class.

>TRBJ1-3|-|-|TRBV3-1/TRBV3-2
CASSQMADSGNTIYF
TGTGCCAGCAGCCAGATGGCGGACTCTGGAAACACCATATATTTT
>TRBJ2-4|-|few|TRBV19
CASSPRVAKNIQYF
TGTGCCAGTAGTCCTCGCGTAGCCAAAAACATTCAGTACTTC
>TRBJ2-7|TRBD1|few|TRBV7-2
CASSLDSQGARIREQYF
TGTGCCAGCAGCTTAGACTCACAGGGGGCACGGATTCGCGAGCAGTACTTC
>TRBJ1-2|TRBD1|-|TRBV7-9
CASSPLTGRNGYTF
TGTGCCAGCAGCCCCTTGACAGGGAGGAATGGCTACACCTTC
>TRBJ2-2|TRBD2|-|TRBV7-3
CASSSSGTSGRPNTGELFF
TGTGCCAGCAGCTCATCCGGGACTAGCGGGAGGCCGAACACCGGGGAGCTGTTTTTT
>TRBJ2-7|TRBD1|-|TRBV29-1
CSVQGVSSYEQYF
TGCAGCGTGCAGGGGGTGAGCTCCTACGAGCAGTACTTC
>TRBJ1-2|-|-|TRBV3-1/TRBV3-2
CASSQTGVNGYTF
TGTGCCAGCAGCCAAACGGGGGTCAATGGCTACACCTTC
>TRBJ1-2|TRBD1|-|TRBV28
CASSLRGRGIDGYTF
TGTGCCAGCAGTCTCAGGGGGCGAGGTATAGATGGCTACACCTTC
>TRBJ2-2|TRBD1|once|TRBV5-4
CASRQGANTGELFF
TGTGCCAGCCGACAGGGCGCGAACACCGGGGAGCTGTTTTTT
>TRBJ2-3|-|-|TRBV24-1
CATSDLPGGRGTDTQYF
TGTGCCACCAGTGATTTACCCGGGGGTAGGGGCACAGATACGCAGTATTTT
>TRBJ2-7|TRBD1|few|TRBV24-1
CATSEAGTDPEQYF
TGTGCCACCAGTGAAGCTGGGACAGACCCCGAGCAGTACTTC
>TRBJ1-4|TRBD1|-|TRBV5-1
CASSSNRGQYFNNEKLFF
TGCGCCAGCAGCTCTAACAGGGGGCAATATTTTAACAATGAAAAACTGTTTTTT